Described below is a single TCR beta chain sequence and its context. Trimming pared 6 bases from V and 6 bases from J, leaving 15 bases between. The CDR3 is 13 residues long. CDR1 is SGDLS, CDR2 YYNGEE, per germline. The source of the sample is a study of control samples from healthy donors and cancer patients. Assay used: immunoSEQ multiplex PCR; TCRdb lists only in-frame clones, some missing. Of about 120,000 clones in the sample, roughly 92% were seen once. Specimen: blood. The rearrangement links TRBV9 to TRBJ1-2, with a weak D call TRBD1 (5 bases). This clonotype originated in a young man in good health. The DNA of the CDR3 is TGTGCCAGCACTTCGAGCAGGGTGCATGGCTACACCTTC. It translates to CASTSSRVHGYTF.